Listed here is a single T cell receptor (beta chain). Germline loops: CDR1 SGHRS, CDR2 YFSETQ. V lost 7 bases and J lost 6, with 16 bases in between. The CDR3 consists of 13 residues. TCRdb's copy holds only in-frame clones and misses some; the assay was immunoSEQ multiplex PCR. Of some 70,000 clones detected, around 86% appear once; the ten largest clones hold approximately 0.4%. This sample stems from a study of OX40 agonist ivuxolimab in advanced cancers. The wider study: Ivuxolimab is a fully human IgG2 antibody that activates OX40 (CD134). In three patients, partial responses were observed, one with hepatocellular carcinoma and two with cutaneous melanoma.

The clonotype comes from an adult with an advanced solid tumor such as melanoma, head and neck, liver or kidney cancer. The chain links TRBV5-1 to TRBJ1-2, with D unresolved. This sample comprised CD4+ or CD8+ T cells sorted from blood, obtained in a trial of the OX40 agonist ivuxolimab. CDR3 sequence: CASRLDAINGYTF. As DNA, the CDR3 is TGCGCCAGCCGACTGGACGCTATCAATGGCTACACCTTC. Supplemented by reference TRBV5-1 and TRBJ1-2, the full variable domain reads KAGVTQTPRYLIKTRGQQVTLSCSPISGHRSVSWYQQTPGQGLQFLFEYFSETQRNKGNFPGRFSGRQFSNSRSEMNVSTLELGDSALYLCASRLDAINGYTFGSGTRLTVV.